This T cell receptor (beta chain) was recovered during a study of blood T cell repertoires in COVID-19. The study assigned cohorts using participant-reported clinical history. Losses at the gene ends were 5 bases for V and 3 bases for J; bases not matched to a gene: 5. CDR3 length equals 14 residues. CDR1 is SEHNR and CDR2 is FQNEAQ in the germline V gene (reference sequence). Original processing methods: Cell counts per sample came from amplifying reference gene primers. Here immunoSEQ multiplex PCR was the method, and the copy in TCRdb shows in-frame clones only, minus some. The V and J calls and the clone size are those of that table, but D and trimming were determined from the DNA. The sample includes a few hundred thousand clones, 80% to 90% of them seen just once.

Sequenced sample: PBMCs or T cells enriched from blood (not recorded which). This sequence was found in a man younger than 30 who had recovered from COVID-19. The genes are TRBV7-9 and TRBJ2-5; 8 bases match TRBD2. The CDR3 sequence is CASSGIGREETQYF. CDR3 DNA sequence: TGTGCCAGCAGCGGGATCGGGAGGGAAGAGACCCAGTACTTC.